The 13 T cell receptor beta chains given below trace back to one sample, sequenced in a study of blood T cell repertoires in COVID-19 (dated by TCRdb to about 2020). The method was the immunoSEQ multiplex PCR assay. In its TCRdb copy, this immuneACCESS table keeps in-frame sequences only and misses some clones. Where compared with another copy, unresolved V genes explain less than half of these, and the others have no known cause. The sample table lists about 100,000 clones, 80% of them with a count of one. The ten largest account for under 35% of the sample. The sequenced material came from peripheral blood. Receptors originate from a man aged 70 or older with active or convalescent COVID-19.

The chain has TRBV18 and TRBJ1-5; TRBD1 aligns across 9 bases. Germline V gene data show CDR1 as KGHSH and CDR2 as LQKENI. V lost 8 bases to trimming and J lost 7 bases; unmatched junction nucleotides: 6. The CDR3 has 13 amino acids. CDR3 bases: TGTGCCAGCGCTACAGGGGGCCGGCAGCCCCAGCATTTT. Encoded protein: CASATGGRQPQHF.

This clone turned up a few times. The gene calls are TRBV5-1 and TRBJ2-3; 8 bases are shared with TRBD2. V lost 6 bases, J lost 5 bases, and 8 bases stayed unmatched. The CDR3 totals 14 residues. Germline V CDR1 and CDR2: SGHRS, YFSETQ. The DNA of the CDR3 is TGCGCCAGCAAGTCAGCGGGAGTTCGAGATACGCAGTATTTT. It codes for CASKSAGVRDTQYF. Using reference TRBV5-1 and TRBJ2-3 for the parts outside the CDR3, the full variable domain is KAGVTQTPRYLIKTRGQQVTLSCSPISGHRSVSWYQQTPGQGLQFLFEYFSETQRNKGNFPGRFSGRQFSNSRSEMNVSTLELGDSALYLCASKSAGVRDTQYFGPGTRLTVL.

CDR3 in amino acids: CASRRQGGNHEQYF. CDR3 bases: TGCGCCAGCAGACGACAGGGTGGTAACCACGAGCAGTACTTC. This chain connects TRBV5-1 to TRBJ2-7, with 7 bases lining up with TRBD1. Germline assignment: CDR1 SGHRS and CDR2 YFSETQ. Trimming removed 5 bases from V and 5 bases from J; junction bases left unmatched: 10. This CDR3 is built from 14 residues.

A note on this clone: This specimen includes other DNA sequences encoding the same CDR3. The J gene is TRBJ1-5, the V gene TRBV6-2 or TRBV6-3; TRBD1 is a possible D gene (5 bases). CDR3 length equals 13 residues. V lost 2 bases and J lost 4, with 6 bases in between. The germline gives CDR1 MNHEY, CDR2 SVGEGT. As DNA, the CDR3 is TGTGCCAGCAGTTACGGGGGGAATCAGCCCCAGCATTTT. Protein product: CASSYGGNQPQHF.

About this clone: Germline is not matched at one junction end, which may reflect a read error. J is TRBJ1-1 and V is TRBV5-6, with D hard to call. The germline V gene has CDR1 SGHDT and CDR2 YYEEEE. CDR3 size: 11 residues. CDR3 DNA: TGTGCCAGCAGCTTTGGCTTCCGGCGGATCTTT. The encoded protein is CASSFGFRRIF.

This clone was detected once. The gene calls are TRBV9 and TRBJ2-7, with D perhaps matching TRBD2 (6 bases). CDR3 length equals 16 residues. Germline V gene lookup returns CDR1 SGDLS and CDR2 YYNGEE. Trimming took off 0 bases at V and 4 bases at J, with 17 bases between the two ends. As DNA, the CDR3 is TGTGCCAGCAGCGTAGACGGGCGGGACGAATTTTACGAGCAGTACTTC. Its translation: CASSVDGRDEFYEQYF.

CDR3 sequence: CVRSFYLVGGGCTDTQYF. CDR3 nucleotides: TGTGTCAGAAGCTTCTATCTAGTCGGGGGGGGTTGCACAGATACGCAGTATTTT. The chain couples TRBV7-5 to TRBJ2-3; TRBD2, the table's D call, lacks a check against the DNA. TRBV7-5 is labeled a pseudogene. CDR3 length equals 18 residues.

J is TRBJ1-1 and V is TRBV5-4; unclear D gene. Germline lookup yields CDR1 SGHNT and CDR2 YYREEE (reference sequence). Trimming stripped 4 bases from V and 4 bases from J, with 8 bases between. CDR3 length equals 12 residues. CDR3 protein: CASSKEVTEAFF. CDR3 nucleotide sequence: TGTGCCAGCAGCAAAGAGGTCACTGAAGCTTTCTTT.

The CDR3: CSVGTAIANEQFF. In nucleotides, the CDR3 is TGCAGCGTAGGGACAGCTATTGCCAATGAGCAGTTCTTC. The V call is TRBV29-1, the J call TRBJ2-1, with TRBD1 identical over 7 bases. Germline lookup yields CDR1 SQVTM and CDR2 ANQGSEA. The ends lost 6 bases at V and 6 bases at J; junction bases unmatched: 8. The CDR3 contains 13 residues.

This clone was detected once. The chain has TRBV23-1 and TRBJ2-7; perhaps TRBD1 as D (6 bases). TRBV23-1 falls under the ORF class, with uncertain function. Trimming removed 2 bases at V and 0 bases at J, with 8 bases between. This CDR3 has 14 residues. The CDR3, as DNA: TGCGCCAGCAGTCAAAGACAGGACTCCTACGAGCAGTACTTC. Translating gives CASSQRQDSYEQYF.

This clone was seen just once. The rearrangement joins TRBV12-2 to TRBJ1-1; the table's TRBD1 call for D was not verified on the DNA. TRBV12-2 is recorded as a pseudogene. CDR3 length equals 17 residues. CDR3 nucleotides: TGTGCAAGTCGCTTGTCTGGCAGGGGGCAGGGGGACACTGAAGCTTTCTTT. Its protein product is CASRLSGRGQGDTEAFF.

V usage is TRBV5-1 and J usage is TRBJ2-3, with TRBD2 identical over 10 bases. J was trimmed by 6 bases and V by 2 bases; bases with no gene match: 9. This CDR3 has 16 amino acids. From germline, CDR1 is SGHRS and CDR2 YFSETQ. The CDR3 DNA is TGCGCCAGCAGCTTCACTAGCGGGGCATCCGGGGATACGCAGTATTTT. As protein: CASSFTSGASGDTQYF.

The chain is built from TRBV6-2 or TRBV6-3 and TRBJ2-3, with 8 nucleotides matching TRBD1. In germline, CDR1 is MNHEY, CDR2 SVGEGT. V lost 4 bases, J lost 0 bases, and 6 bases stayed unmatched. The CDR3 is made up of 16 amino acids. CDR3 protein: CASSSDRGMSTDTQYF. The CDR3 DNA reads TGTGCCAGCAGTTCCGACAGGGGTATGAGCACAGATACGCAGTATTTT.